This TCR beta chain was retrieved from a study of human thymus T cells. The germline gives CDR1 SGDLS, CDR2 YYNGEE. The CDR3 length is 15 residues. V was clipped by 4 bases and J by 5 bases; unmatched bases: 7. Clones were sequenced by immunoSEQ multiplex PCR, and TCRdb holds only the in-frame ones, with some missing. The sample has roughly 54,000 clones; approximately 95% are singletons. Those donating were healthy Finnish infants in corrective surgery for congenital heart defects. The TCR comes from a boy in the first two years of life with a congenital heart defect but otherwise immunologically healthy. The sample comprised blood. The gene calls are TRBV9 and TRBJ1-4, with 8 bases identical to TRBD1. The CDR3 here is CASSLGQGKNEKLFF. The CDR3 DNA reads TGTGCCAGCAGCCTCGGACAGGGAAAAAATGAAAAACTGTTTTTT.